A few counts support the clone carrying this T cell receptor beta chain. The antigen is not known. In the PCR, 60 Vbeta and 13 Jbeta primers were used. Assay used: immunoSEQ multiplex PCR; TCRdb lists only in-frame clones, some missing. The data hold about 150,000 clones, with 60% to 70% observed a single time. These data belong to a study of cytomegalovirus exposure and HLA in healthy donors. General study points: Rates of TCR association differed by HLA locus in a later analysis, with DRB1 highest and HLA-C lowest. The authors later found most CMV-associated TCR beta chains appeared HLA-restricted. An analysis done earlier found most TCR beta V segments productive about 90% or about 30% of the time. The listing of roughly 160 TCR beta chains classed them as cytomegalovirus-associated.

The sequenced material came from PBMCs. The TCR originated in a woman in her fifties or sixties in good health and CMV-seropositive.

In nucleotides, the CDR3 is TGTGCCATCAGTGAGACAGGGGACACTGAAGCTTTCTTT. Translating it yields CAISETGDTEAFF. The rearrangement links TRBV10-3 to TRBJ1-1; 7 nucleotides agree with TRBD1. The germline V gene encodes CDR1 ENHRY and CDR2 SYGVKD. This CDR3 contains 13 residues. With V trimmed by 2 bases and J by 3 bases, 0 bases remained unmatched.